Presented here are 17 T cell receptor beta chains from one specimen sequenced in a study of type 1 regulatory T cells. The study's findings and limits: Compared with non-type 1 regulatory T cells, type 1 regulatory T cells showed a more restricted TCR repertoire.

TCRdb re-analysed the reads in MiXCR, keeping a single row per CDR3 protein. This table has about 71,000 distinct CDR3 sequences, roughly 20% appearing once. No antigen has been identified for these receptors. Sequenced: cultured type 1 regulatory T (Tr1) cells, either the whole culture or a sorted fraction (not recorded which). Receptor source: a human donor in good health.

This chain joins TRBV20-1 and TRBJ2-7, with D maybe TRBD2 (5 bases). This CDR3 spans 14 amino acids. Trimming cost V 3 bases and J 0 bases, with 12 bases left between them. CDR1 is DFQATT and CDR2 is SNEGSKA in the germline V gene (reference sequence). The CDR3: CSARTGLFSYEQYF. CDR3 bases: TGCAGTGCTAGGACCGGACTTTTCTCCTACGAGCAGTACTTC.

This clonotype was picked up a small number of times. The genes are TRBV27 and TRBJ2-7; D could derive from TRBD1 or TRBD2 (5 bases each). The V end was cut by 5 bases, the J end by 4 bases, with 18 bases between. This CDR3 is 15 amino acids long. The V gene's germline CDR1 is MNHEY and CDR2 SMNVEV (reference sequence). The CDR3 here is CASSEVVGVWYEQYF. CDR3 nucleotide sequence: TGTGCCAGCAGTGAAGTCGTGGGGGTTTGGTACGAGCAGTACTTC.

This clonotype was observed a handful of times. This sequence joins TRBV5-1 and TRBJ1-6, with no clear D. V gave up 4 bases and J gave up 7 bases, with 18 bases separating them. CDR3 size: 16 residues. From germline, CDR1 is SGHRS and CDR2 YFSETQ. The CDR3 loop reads CASSLGINGGNSPLHF. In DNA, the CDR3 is TGCGCCAGCAGCCTTGGTATAAACGGAGGAAATTCACCCCTCCACTTT.

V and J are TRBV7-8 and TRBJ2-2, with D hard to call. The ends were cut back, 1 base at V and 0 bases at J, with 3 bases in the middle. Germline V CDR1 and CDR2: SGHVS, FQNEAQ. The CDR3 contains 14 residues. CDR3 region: CASSLDPNTGELFF. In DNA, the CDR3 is TGTGCCAGCAGCTTAGACCCGAACACCGGGGAGCTGTTTTTT. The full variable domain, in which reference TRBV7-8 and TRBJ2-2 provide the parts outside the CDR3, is GAGVSQSPRYKVAKRGQDVALRCDPISGHVSLFWYQQALGQGPEFLTYFQNEAQLDKSGLPSDRFFAERPEGSVSTLKIQRTQQEDSAVYLCASSLDPNTGELFFGEGSRLTVL.

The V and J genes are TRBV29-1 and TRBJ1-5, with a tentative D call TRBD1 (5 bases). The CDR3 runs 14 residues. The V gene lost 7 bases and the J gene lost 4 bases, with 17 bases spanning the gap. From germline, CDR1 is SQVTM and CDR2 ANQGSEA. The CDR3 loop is CSASGGMGNQPQHF. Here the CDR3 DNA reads TGCAGCGCCAGTGGGGGAATGGGGAATCAGCCCCAGCATTTT.

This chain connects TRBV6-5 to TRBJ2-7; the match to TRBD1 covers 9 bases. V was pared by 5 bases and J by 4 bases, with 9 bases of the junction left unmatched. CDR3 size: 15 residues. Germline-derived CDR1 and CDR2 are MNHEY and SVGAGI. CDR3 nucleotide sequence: TGTGCCAGCAGTAGGTCCGGGACAGGGTCTTACGAGCAGTACTTC. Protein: CASSRSGTGSYEQYF.

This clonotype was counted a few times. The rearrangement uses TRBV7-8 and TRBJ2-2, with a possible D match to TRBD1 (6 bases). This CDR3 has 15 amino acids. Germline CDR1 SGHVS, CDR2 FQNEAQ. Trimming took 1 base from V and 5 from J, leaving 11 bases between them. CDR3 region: CASSLDRVWTGELFF. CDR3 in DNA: TGTGCCAGCAGCTTAGACAGGGTATGGACCGGGGAGCTGTTTTTT. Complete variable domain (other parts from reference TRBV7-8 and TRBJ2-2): GAGVSQSPRYKVAKRGQDVALRCDPISGHVSLFWYQQALGQGPEFLTYFQNEAQLDKSGLPSDRFFAERPEGSVSTLKIQRTQQEDSAVYLCASSLDRVWTGELFFGEGSRLTVL.

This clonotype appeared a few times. The CDR3 DNA is TGTGCCAGCAGCGCGCCTCCTAACTCCTTATATTTT. Amino acids: CASSAPPNSLYF. The rearrangement uses TRBV7-2 and TRBJ1-3; D remains ambiguous. Germline CDR1 reads SGHTA; CDR2 reads FQGNSA. The CDR3 length is 12 residues. Trimming left V 5 bases short and J 14 bases short, with 16 bases between.

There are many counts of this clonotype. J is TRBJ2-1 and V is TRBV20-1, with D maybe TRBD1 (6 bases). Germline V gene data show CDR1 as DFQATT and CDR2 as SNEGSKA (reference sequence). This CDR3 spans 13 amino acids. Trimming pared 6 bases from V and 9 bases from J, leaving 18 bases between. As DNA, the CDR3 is TGCAGTGCCGATACCACAGGGTCAATTGAGCAGTTCTTC. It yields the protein CSADTTGSIEQFF.

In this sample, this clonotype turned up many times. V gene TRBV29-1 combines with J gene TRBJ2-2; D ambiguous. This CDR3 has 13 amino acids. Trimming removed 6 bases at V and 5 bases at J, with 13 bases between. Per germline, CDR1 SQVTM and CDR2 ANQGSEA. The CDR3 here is CSVSSRRTGELFF. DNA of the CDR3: TGCAGCGTGAGTAGCAGACGAACCGGGGAGCTGTTTTTT.

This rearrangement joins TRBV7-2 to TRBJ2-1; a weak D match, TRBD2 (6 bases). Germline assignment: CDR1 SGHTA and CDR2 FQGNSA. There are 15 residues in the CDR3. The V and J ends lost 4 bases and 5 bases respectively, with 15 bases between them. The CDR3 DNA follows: TGTGCCAGCAGCTCCAGATTAGCGGTTAACAATGAGCAGTTCTTC. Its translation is CASSSRLAVNNEQFF.

The CDR3 DNA follows: TGTGCCAGCACCCTGCAGTGGGGGGAGACCCAGTACTTC. It specifies CASTLQWGETQYF. V usage is TRBV7-2 and J usage is TRBJ2-5; D possibly uses TRBD1 or TRBD2 (5 bases each). This CDR3 region has 13 residues. Between the trimmed V and J ends, which lost 7 bases and 5 bases, there was a span of 14 bases. Germline loops: CDR1 SGHTA, CDR2 FQGNSA.

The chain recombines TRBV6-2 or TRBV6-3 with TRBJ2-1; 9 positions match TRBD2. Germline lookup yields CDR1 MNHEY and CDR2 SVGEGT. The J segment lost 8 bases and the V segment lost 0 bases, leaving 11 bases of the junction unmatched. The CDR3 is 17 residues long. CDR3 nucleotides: TGTGCCAGCAGTTACTCCGCCGGGACTAGCATCATTTATGAGCAGTTCTTC. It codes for CASSYSAGTSIIYEQFF.

CDR3: CASSMGDKQETQYF. The CDR3 DNA is TGTGCCAGTAGTATGGGGGACAAACAAGAGACCCAGTACTTC. The chain recombines TRBV19 with TRBJ2-5, with D perhaps matching TRBD1 (6 bases). The CDR3 sequence is 14 residues long. Germline lookup yields CDR1 LNHDA and CDR2 SQIVND (reference sequence). V was cut by 3 bases and J by 2 bases, with 10 bases left in between.

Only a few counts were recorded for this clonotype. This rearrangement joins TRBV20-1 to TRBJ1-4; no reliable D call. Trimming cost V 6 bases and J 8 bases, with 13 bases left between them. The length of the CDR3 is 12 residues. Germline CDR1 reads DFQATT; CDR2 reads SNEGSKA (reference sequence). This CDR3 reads CSAKGSGEKLFF. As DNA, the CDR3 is TGCAGTGCCAAGGGCTCTGGGGAAAAACTGTTTTTT.

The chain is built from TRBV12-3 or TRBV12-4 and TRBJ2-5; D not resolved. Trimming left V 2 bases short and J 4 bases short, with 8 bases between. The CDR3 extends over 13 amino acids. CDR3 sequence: CASSLKGGETQYF. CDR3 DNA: TGTGCCAGCAGTTTAAAGGGCGGAGAGACCCAGTACTTC.

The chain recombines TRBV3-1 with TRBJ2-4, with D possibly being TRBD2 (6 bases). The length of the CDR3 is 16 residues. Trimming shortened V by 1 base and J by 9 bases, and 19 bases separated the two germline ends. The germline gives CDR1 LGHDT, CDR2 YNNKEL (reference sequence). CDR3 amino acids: CASSQGGRLGGVIQYF. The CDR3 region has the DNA TGTGCCAGCAGCCAAGGCGGGCGACTAGGAGGTGTCATTCAGTACTTC.